This entry lists 10 T cell receptor beta chains sequenced from one sample in a study of OX40 agonist ivuxolimab in advanced cancers. Sequencing was performed with immunoSEQ multiplex PCR; in TCRdb, only in-frame clones are kept and a portion is missing. The sample lists under 80,000 clones, 80% to 90% occurring once. The sequences come from CD4+ or CD8+ T cells sorted from blood, collected in a trial of the OX40 agonist ivuxolimab. These receptors were taken from an adult with an advanced solid tumor such as melanoma, head and neck, liver or kidney cancer.

The rearrangement joins TRBV6-5 to TRBJ2-7; 8 bases are shared with TRBD2. Looked up from germline, CDR1 is MNHEY and CDR2 is SVGAGI. This CDR3 has 16 residues. V lost 0 bases, J lost 2 bases, and 6 bases stayed unmatched. The CDR3 region has the DNA TGTGCCAGCAGTTACTCGACTTCGGGACTAGCCTACGAGCAGTACTTC. Encoded protein: CASSYSTSGLAYEQYF.

The chain employs TRBV19 and TRBJ1-1; D might be TRBD1 (5 bases). The germline V and J ends were trimmed by 4 bases and 3 bases, with 15 bases remaining between them. CDR3 size: 15 residues. Germline assignment: CDR1 LNHDA and CDR2 SQIVND (reference sequence). The DNA for the CDR3 is TGTGCCAGTAGTACCCGCCAGGGAGGATACACTGAAGCTTTCTTT. It encodes CASSTRQGGYTEAFF.

The rearrangement links TRBV21-1 to TRBJ2-1; whether TRBD2, the table's D call, matches the DNA was not checked. TRBV21-1 is deemed a pseudogene. There are 16 residues in the CDR3. The CDR3 protein is CASSKVGGNSYNEQFF. CDR3 nucleotide sequence: TGTGCCAGCAGCAAAGTTGGAGGGAACTCCTACAATGAGCAGTTCTTC.

The chain uses TRBV7-8 and TRBJ1-2; 8 bases are a match to TRBD1. V dropped 4 bases and J dropped 7; count of bases not matched to a gene: 11. This CDR3 has 15 residues. Germline loops: CDR1 SGHVS, CDR2 FQNEAQ. The CDR3: CASSWTGQGGFGYTF. The DNA for the CDR3 is TGTGCCAGCAGCTGGACCGGACAGGGTGGATTTGGCTACACCTTC.

This clone was seen only a few times. The chain combines TRBV6-5 with TRBJ2-5; 7 nucleotides line up with TRBD2. The ends lost 11 bases at V and 5 bases at J; junction bases unmatched: 8. The CDR3 has 12 amino acids. The V gene's germline CDR1 is MNHEY and CDR2 SVGAGI. The CDR3 sequence is CACRAGRETQYF. The CDR3 DNA sequence: TGTGCCTGCCGAGCGGGGAGGGAGACCCAGTACTTC.

The chain combines TRBV9 with TRBJ1-6; D might be TRBD1 (5 bases). There are 15 residues in the CDR3. V lost 2 bases to trimming and J lost 0 bases, with 6 bases between them. From germline, CDR1 is SGDLS and CDR2 YYNGEE. The CDR3 coding sequence is TGTGCCAGCAGCGTGAGGGGCTCCTATAATTCACCCCTCCACTTT. It is translated as CASSVRGSYNSPLHF.

This clone was detected only a few times. The genes are TRBV7-2 and TRBJ2-6; no reliable D call. The germline V gene has CDR1 SGHTA and CDR2 FQGNSA. CDR3 length: 17 amino acids. Trimming cost V 3 bases and J 2 bases, with 14 bases left between them. In DNA, the CDR3 is TGTGCCAGCAGCTTCGGAGTACTCGTAGCTGGGGCCAACGTCCTGACTTTC. Translation: CASSFGVLVAGANVLTF. The variable domain in full, with the rest retrieved from reference TRBV7-2 and TRBJ2-6, is GAGVSQSPSNKVTEKGKDVELRCDPISGHTALYWYRQSLGQGLEFLIYFQGNSAPDKSGLPSDRFSAERTGGSVSTLTIQRTQQEDSAVYLCASSFGVLVAGANVLTFGAGSRLTVL.

V gene TRBV19 combines with J gene TRBJ1-3, with TRBD1 matching 9 bases. CDR1 LNHDA and CDR2 SQIVND come from the germline V gene (reference sequence). Unmatched junction bases numbered 9, after V lost 5 bases and J lost 4 bases. The CDR3 totals 16 residues. CDR3 coding DNA: TGTGCCAGTAGTGAGACCGGGACAGGGATCGGAAACACCATATATTTT. This encodes CASSETGTGIGNTIYF. Drawing the rest from reference TRBV19 and TRBJ1-3, the complete variable domain is DGGITQSPKYLFRKEGQNVTLSCEQNLNHDAMYWYRQDPGQGLRLIYYSQIVNDFQKGDIAEGYSVSREKKESFPLTVTSAQKNPTAFYLCASSETGTGIGNTIYFGEGSWLTVV.

The gene calls are TRBV12-2 and TRBJ1-1. TRBV12-2 is listed as a pseudogene. The CDR3 has 16 amino acids. The CDR3 region has the DNA TGTGCAAGTCGCTTAGCCCGGGGGCCCATGAACACTGAAGCTTTCTTT. It codes for CASRLARGPMNTEAFF.

CDR3 sequence (DNA): TGTGCCACCAGCAGGCCCACAGGGGCCGGGGAGCTGTTTTTT. This codes for CATSRPTGAGELFF. The chain links TRBV15 to TRBJ2-2; 7 bases align to TRBD1. After removal of 3 bases from V and 6 bases from J, the junction contained 4 bases not matched to a gene. The CDR3 sequence is 14 residues long. Germline V gene data show CDR1 as LNHNV and CDR2 as YYDKDF (reference sequence).